The 13 T cell receptor beta chains presented below share a single source sample, sequenced in a study of blood T cell repertoires in COVID-19. The assay was immunoSEQ multiplex PCR, and TCRdb's table has in-frame clones only and misses some. This sample has 60,000 to 85,000 clones, with roughly 80% found just once. What was sequenced was peripheral blood. The source is a woman aged 55-70 years with acute or convalescent COVID-19.

This clone was observed a handful of times. J is TRBJ1-5 and V is TRBV30, with 12 positions matching TRBD1. CDR3 length equals 16 residues. V lost 2 bases to trimming and J lost 7 bases; unmatched junction nucleotides: 9. CDR1 is GTSNPN and CDR2 is SVGIG in the germline V gene (reference sequence). The CDR3 DNA sequence: TGTGCCTGGAGTAGGAGGGACAGGGGGCGGGAGCAGCCCCAGCATTTT. Translating gives CAWSRRDRGREQPQHF.

The rearrangement uses TRBV4-1 and TRBJ1-1; 8 bases map to TRBD1. Germline CDR1 reads MGHRA; CDR2 reads YSYEKL. CDR3 length: 17 residues. V was clipped by 1 base and J by 5 bases; unmatched bases: 12. The DNA for the CDR3 is TGCGCCAGCAGCCAAGTGGGAGGCCAGGGGGCAGGAACTGAAGCTTTCTTT. It yields the protein CASSQVGGQGAGTEAFF.

This clone was detected only a few times. The rearrangement links TRBV19 to TRBJ2-1, with 8 bases matching TRBD1. This CDR3 region has 17 residues. The germline V gene encodes CDR1 LNHDA and CDR2 SQIVND (reference sequence). The V and J ends lost 3 bases and 5 bases, in that order; junction bases with no gene match: 12. DNA for the CDR3: TGTGCCAGTAGTATCTGGCAGGGGGCCTTTCCCGACAATGAGCAGTTCTTC. Translated, it gives CASSIWQGAFPDNEQFF.

The chain combines TRBV5-6 with TRBJ1-5; D gene unclear. The V end was cut by 3 bases, the J end by 3 bases, with 10 bases between. Germline V gene data show CDR1 as SGHDT and CDR2 as YYEEEE. The CDR3 spans 14 residues. The CDR3 DNA reads TGTGCCAGCAGCTCGAACAGAGACAATCAGCCCCAGCATTTT. Translated: CASSSNRDNQPQHF.

The rearrangement joins TRBV6-7 to TRBJ2-6, with D possibly matching TRBD1 (6 bases). TRBV6-7 qualifies as an ORF whose function is uncertain. The V gene lost 8 bases and the J gene lost 4 bases, with 18 bases spanning the gap. The CDR3 runs 16 residues. CDR3: CASLTGLAGGANVLTF. The DNA of the CDR3 is TGTGCCAGCCTAACAGGGCTCGCCGGGGGGGCCAACGTCCTGACTTTC.

This chain connects TRBV7-8 to TRBJ1-5; D gene uncertain. CDR1 SGHVS and CDR2 FQNEAQ come from the germline V gene. V was cut by 5 bases and J by 9 bases, with 23 bases left in between. This CDR3 has 16 amino acids. The CDR3 DNA reads as TGTGCCAGCAGCCCTGTAGCGAGTACTCTAGGACGGCCCCAGCATTTT. It yields the protein CASSPVASTLGRPQHF.

This clone occurred once. The rearrangement joins TRBV5-1 to TRBJ2-1; possibly TRBD1 for D (5 bases). CDR3 length: 14 residues. Deletions cut 4 bases from V and 7 bases from J, with 15 bases between. The V gene's germline CDR1 is SGHRS and CDR2 YFSETQ. The DNA of the CDR3 is TGCGCCAGCAGCCATACAGGAGTGGAAAATGAGCAGTTCTTC. This encodes CASSHTGVENEQFF.

The chain carries TRBV24-1 and TRBJ2-3; a weak D match, TRBD2 (5 bases). Germline V lookup: CDR1 KGHDR, CDR2 SFDVKD. The V end was cut by 3 bases, the J end by 4 bases, with 13 bases between. The CDR3 has 15 residues. The CDR3 coding sequence is TGTGCCACCAGTGATGGACTGCTCCAATCAGATACGCAGTATTTT. This codes for CATSDGLLQSDTQYF.

The CDR3 nucleotides are TGCAGTGCTAGTGGGTCCCGGGGGGGCATCGCAGATACGCAGTATTTT. Translation gives CSASGSRGGIADTQYF. The chain links TRBV20-1 to TRBJ2-3, with TRBD2 identical over 8 bases. The CDR3 contains 16 residues. The V gene's germline CDR1 is DFQATT and CDR2 SNEGSKA (reference sequence). Trimming took 3 bases from V and 4 from J; bases not matched to a gene: 12.

The gene calls are TRBV5-6 and TRBJ2-7, with TRBD1 identical over 7 bases. The V gene's germline CDR1 is SGHDT and CDR2 YYEEEE. Trimming removed 4 bases from V and 3 bases from J; junction bases left unmatched: 7. This CDR3 spans 14 amino acids. The CDR3 region has the DNA TGTGCCAGCAGCCATGGGACAGTAGGCTACGAGCAGTACGTC. The encoded protein is CASSHGTVGYEQYV.

This chain joins TRBV9 and TRBJ1-1; D unresolved. V lost 4 bases, J lost 2 bases, and 21 bases lay in between. This CDR3 region has 17 residues. CDR1 SGDLS and CDR2 YYNGEE come from the germline V gene. The CDR3 region is CASSPSGVPGSNTEAFF. Here the CDR3 DNA reads TGTGCCAGCAGCCCCTCGGGCGTCCCGGGGTCTAACACTGAAGCTTTCTTT.

The chain links TRBV10-3 to TRBJ1-4; 8 nucleotides agree with TRBD1. Germline assignment: CDR1 ENHRY and CDR2 SYGVKD. The CDR3 length is 15 residues. Trimming removed 3 bases from V and 3 bases from J; junction bases left unmatched: 3. CDR3 amino acids: CAISDRQGSNEKLFF. The CDR3, as DNA: TGTGCCATCAGTGACCGACAGGGGTCTAATGAAAAACTGTTTTTT.

This chain uses TRBV5-4 with TRBJ1-1; D is perhaps TRBD1 (6 bases). Germline-derived CDR1 and CDR2 are SGHNT and YYREEE (reference sequence). V was pared by 4 bases and J by 3 bases, with 13 bases between. The CDR3 runs 14 residues. This CDR3 reads CASSPGGGDTEAFF. The CDR3 DNA follows: TGTGCCAGCAGCCCGGGGGGCGGTGACACTGAAGCTTTCTTT.